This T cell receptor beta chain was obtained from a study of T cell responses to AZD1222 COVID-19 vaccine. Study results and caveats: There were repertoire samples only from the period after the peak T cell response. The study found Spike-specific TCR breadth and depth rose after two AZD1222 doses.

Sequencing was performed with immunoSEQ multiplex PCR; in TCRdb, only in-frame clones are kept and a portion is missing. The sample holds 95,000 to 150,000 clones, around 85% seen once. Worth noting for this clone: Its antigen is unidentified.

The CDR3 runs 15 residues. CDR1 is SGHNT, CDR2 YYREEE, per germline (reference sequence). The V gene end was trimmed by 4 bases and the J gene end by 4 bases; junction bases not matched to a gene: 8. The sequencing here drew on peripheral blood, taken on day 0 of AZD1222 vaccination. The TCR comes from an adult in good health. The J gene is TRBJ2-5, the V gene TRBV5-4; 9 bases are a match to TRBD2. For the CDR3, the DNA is TGTGCCAGCAGCCGCGGGGGGGCGGGAGGAGAGACCCAGTACTTC. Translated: CASSRGGAGGETQYF.